The 7 T cell receptor beta chains in this list originate from one sample, sequenced in a study of regulatory T cells in long-lasting Graves disease. Time point denoted: newly diagnosed GD, antithyroid drugs for less than 3 months. The authors made the TCR library using RNA they extracted from PBMCs. Through Arm-PCR of CDR3 regions and iRepertoire HTBI primers, TCR beta libraries were built. TCRdb called the multiplex PCR reads again in MiXCR, with one record for every CDR3 protein. Of over 350,000 distinct CDR3 sequences in the sample, 14% to 15% were seen once. This sample was also put to use in a study of T cells in Graves' hyperthyroidism and ophthalmopathy.

The sequenced sample was peripheral blood mononuclear cells (PBMCs), obtained at new diagnosis, from a patient treated with antithyroid drugs. These receptor sequences come from a woman in her thirties or forties with Graves disease.

The table lists this clonotype with many counts. CDR3 bases: TGTGCCAGCAGTTTCGGCAGGGCCTACGAGCAGTACTTC. It is translated as CASSFGRAYEQYF. This chain connects TRBV12-3 or TRBV12-4 to TRBJ2-7, with D perhaps TRBD1 (5 bases). Trimming left V 3 bases short and J 2 bases short, with 8 bases between. The CDR3 has 13 amino acids.

The sample holds many counts of this clonotype. The chain has TRBV11-2 and TRBJ1-1; TRBD1 matches 8 bases. J was trimmed by 5 bases and V by 6 bases; bases with no gene match: 11. The CDR3 sequence is 15 residues long. Germline V lookup: CDR1 SGHAT, CDR2 FQNNGV. As DNA, the CDR3 is TGTGCCAGCAGACAACTTCGGACAGGGTGGACTGAAGCTTTCTTT. Translated: CASRQLRTGWTEAFF.

This clonotype was counted at least ten times. This chain's CDR3 is CASMTGTTGEGYTF. The CDR3 nucleotides are TGTGCCAGTATGACCGGGACAACTGGCGAAGGCTACACCTTC. The chain is built from TRBV28 and TRBJ1-2; a possible D gene is TRBD1 (6 bases). This CDR3 region has 14 residues. Deletions cut 9 bases from V and 8 bases from J, with 22 bases between. The germline V gene encodes CDR1 MDHEN and CDR2 SYDVKM.

A few counts support this clonotype. The rearrangement uses TRBV28 and TRBJ2-3; no clear D gene. The V gene lost 7 bases and the J gene lost 2 bases, with 13 bases spanning the gap. This CDR3 has 14 residues. CDR1 and CDR2 from the germline V gene are MDHEN and SYDVKM. The CDR3 is CASTPGGHTDTQYF. DNA for the CDR3: TGTGCCAGCACCCCAGGCGGCCACACAGATACGCAGTATTTT.

There are many counts of this clonotype. The chain couples TRBV24-1 to TRBJ1-2, with 7 bases identical to TRBD1. The CDR3 has 15 residues. V shed 4 bases, J shed 3 bases, and the junction held 7 bases outside the gene matches. Germline lookup yields CDR1 KGHDR and CDR2 SFDVKD. CDR3 bases: TGTGCCACCAGTGAAGGGGGCTTGCAGGACTATGGCTACACCTTC. This encodes CATSEGGLQDYGYTF.

Only one count was recorded for this clonotype. The chain couples TRBV20-1 to TRBJ2-1, with TRBD2 matching 7 bases. With 8 bases clipped from V and 9 bases from J, the junction kept 7 bases outside the gene matches. Germline assignment: CDR1 DFQATT and CDR2 SNEGSKA (reference sequence). The CDR3 runs to 11 residues. CDR3 sequence reads: CSPKRGGEQFF. The CDR3 DNA reads TGCAGTCCCAAGCGGGGTGGTGAGCAGTTCTTC.

This clonotype was recorded many times. The chain combines TRBV20-1 with TRBJ2-1; TRBD2 matches 8 bases. After removal of 2 bases from V and 1 base from J, the junction contained 7 bases not matched to a gene. The CDR3 has 16 amino acids. Germline values: CDR1 DFQATT, CDR2 SNEGSKA (reference sequence). The CDR3: CSARLWAGGSYNEQFF. The CDR3 nucleotides are TGCAGTGCTAGACTGTGGGCGGGAGGTTCCTACAATGAGCAGTTCTTC.